This is a list of T cell receptor beta chains from one sample in a study of T cell responses to AZD1222 COVID-19 vaccine. Here immunoSEQ multiplex PCR was the method, and the copy in TCRdb shows in-frame clones only, minus some. Among about 110,000 clones listed, 88% were seen once. This specimen was peripheral blood, taken on day 0 of AZD1222 vaccination. Receptors were obtained from an adult in good health. The CDR3 runs from the conserved cysteine through the conserved F or W. A D gene is named only where the DNA matches it firmly. A clone size is listed for some rows: how often the clone was seen (once, few, many), or a class if it is expanded.

cdr3_length j_call d_call clone_size v_call cdr3_nt cdr3_aa
16 TRBJ2-3 TRBD2 NA TRBV2 TGTGCCAGCAGTGAAGCCCTCCTAGCGGGCACAGATACGCAGTATTTT CASSEALLAGTDTQYF
14 TRBJ1-1 TRBD1 NA TRBV18 TGTGCCAGCTCACCTGGGACAGGGAACACTGAAGCTTTCTTT CASSPGTGNTEAFF
15 TRBJ1-1 NA few TRBV7-9 TGTGCCAGCAGCCGCTCCGGGACGGTGAACACTGAAGCTTTCTTT CASSRSGTVNTEAFF
17 TRBJ2-2 TRBD1 NA TRBV5-8 TGTGCCAGCAGCCAAGGGACAGCCCCACTTCTAACCGGGGAGCTGTTTTTT CASSQGTAPLLTGELFF
12 TRBJ2-7 NA NA TRBV12-3/TRBV12-4 TGTGCCCGAGGGGACCCCCAATCCGAGCAGTACTTC CARGDPQSEQYF
16 TRBJ1-3 NA NA TRBV6-5 TGTGCCAGCAGTTACCGCTCTATGAGCTCTGGAAACACCATATATTTT CASSYRSMSSGNTIYF
14 TRBJ1-2 TRBD1 NA TRBV19 TGTGCCAGTAGTATCCAATATGGACAGGGCGGCTACACCTTC CASSIQYGQGGYTF
14 TRBJ1-1 NA few TRBV9 TGTGCCAGCAGCGAGGTGGCACCTAACACTGAAGCTTTCTTT CASSEVAPNTEAFF
16 TRBJ2-3 TRBD2 NA TRBV27 TGTGCCAGCACCCTAGGAGCTAGCGGGAGTTGGGATACGCAGTATTTT CASTLGASGSWDTQYF
14 TRBJ2-2 TRBD2 NA TRBV27 TGTGCCAGCTCTCCTAGCGGGATCACCGGGGAGCTGTTTTTT CASSPSGITGELFF
16 TRBJ2-7 TRBD2 NA TRBV18 TGTGCCAGCTCACCCCTGAGGGACTACAGCTCCTACGAGCAGTACTTC CASSPLRDYSSYEQYF
15 TRBJ1-1 NA NA TRBV5-8 TGTGCCAGCAAAACTTTCTCCTTTAGGGGGACTGAAGCTTTCTTT CASKTFSFRGTEAFF
13 TRBJ1-2 NA few TRBV9 TGTGCCAGCAGCGTAACCAGGGGTGGTGGCTACACCTTC CASSVTRGGGYTF
14 TRBJ1-5 NA NA TRBV2 TGTGCCAGCAGTGGGGACGGGAGCAATCAGCCCCAGCATTTT CASSGDGSNQPQHF
14 TRBJ1-1 TRBD1 NA TRBV6-5 TGTGCCAGCAGGCGACAGGGAATGGTAACTGAAGCTTTCTTT CASRRQGMVTEAFF
15 TRBJ2-7 TRBD1 NA TRBV7-9 TGTGCCAGCAGCGACCGGGACAGGGCCTTTTACGAGCAGTACTTC CASSDRDRAFYEQYF
16 TRBJ1-1 TRBD1 NA TRBV5-6 TGTGCCAGCATAGGACAGGGGAACCGCAGGAACACTGAAGCTTTCTTT CASIGQGNRRNTEAFF
13 TRBJ2-7 NA once TRBV12-3/TRBV12-4 TGTGCCAGCAGTTTTGGACACCTCTACGAGCAGTACTTC CASSFGHLYEQYF
16 TRBJ1-3 NA NA TRBV6-1 TGTGCCAGCAGTGAAGCGGTGGGGGACTCGAGAAACACCATATATTTT CASSEAVGDSRNTIYF
16 TRBJ1-1 NA once TRBV2 TGTGCCAGCAGTGATATTCGGACCTCCCCACTCACTGAAGCTTTCTTT CASSDIRTSPLTEAFF
17 TRBJ2-6 NA NA TRBV2 TGTGCCAGGGGGGTCGGGACACCTAGCTCTGGGGCCAACGTCCTGACTTTC CARGVGTPSSGANVLTF
15 TRBJ1-6 NA NA TRBV2 TGTGCCAGTATAGTATCGGGAGTATTATCTTCACCCCTCCACTTT CASIVSGVLSSPLHF
12 TRBJ1-2 NA NA TRBV9 TGTGCCAGCAGCGTAGAAGGGGGTTCCTACACCTTC CASSVEGGSYTF
14 TRBJ2-7 NA NA TRBV7-8 TGTGCCAGCAGCCTTGGGGGATTATCCTACGAGCAGTACTTC CASSLGGLSYEQYF
15 TRBJ1-1 NA NA TRBV18 TGTGCCAGCTCACCTAGACAGTCAAGAAACACTGAAGCTTTCTTT CASSPRQSRNTEAFF
19 TRBJ1-2 TRBD1 few TRBV10-2 TGCGCCAGCAGTGAGACGAGGTATGAGCGCAGGGGGCAACGGTCTGGCTACACCTTC CASSETRYERRGQRSGYTF
13 TRBJ2-5 NA NA TRBV6-5 TGTGCCATTAGGAAAATGCCAGGGGAGACCCAGTACTTC CAIRKMPGETQYF
14 TRBJ2-7 NA NA TRBV19 TGTGCCAGTAGTATCGCGGACAACTCCTACGAGCAGTACTTC CASSIADNSYEQYF
15 TRBJ2-7 NA NA TRBV29-1 TGCAGCGTTGAGAAGGGCGGCCCTAGGTCCTACGAGCAGTACTTC CSVEKGGPRSYEQYF
13 TRBJ1-1 NA medium-sized TRBV29-1 TGCAGCGTTGCCAGGGGAGAAGGCACTGAAGCTTTCTTT CSVARGEGTEAFF
14 TRBJ1-3 TRBD1 NA TRBV6-6 TGTGCCAGCAGTCCCGACAGGGCTGGAAACACCATATATTTT CASSPDRAGNTIYF
16 TRBJ1-5 NA NA TRBV19 TGTGCCAGTAGTTCCCCCGGGGGGACCGGGAATCAGCCCCAGCATTTT CASSSPGGTGNQPQHF
11 TRBJ2-7 NA NA TRBV5-1 TGCGCCAGCAGATTAGACTACGAGCAGTACTTC CASRLDYEQYF
15 TRBJ2-2 NA NA TRBV10-3 TGTGCCATCAGACGGGACAAGCCGAACACCGGGGAGCTGTTTTTT CAIRRDKPNTGELFF
13 TRBJ2-1 NA NA TRBV7-9 TGTGCCAGCAGCTTAGATGGAGTCAATGAGCAGTTCTTC CASSLDGVNEQFF
14 TRBJ1-5 TRBD1 NA TRBV6-5 TGTGCCAGCAGCCCAGGACAGGGGAATCAGCCCCAGCATTTT CASSPGQGNQPQHF
17 TRBJ1-1 TRBD1 NA TRBV9 TGTGCCAGCAGCGAGGACAGGGAGGGGATGAGGAACACTGAAGCTTTCTTT CASSEDREGMRNTEAFF
13 TRBJ1-5 NA NA TRBV6-5 TGTGCCAGCAGTTCAACGGACGTCCAGCCCCAGCATTTT CASSSTDVQPQHF
14 TRBJ2-7 NA once TRBV27 TGTGCCAGCAGTCCTTGGGACATCGGAGGCGAGCAGTACTTC CASSPWDIGGEQYF
15 TRBJ2-7 TRBD1 NA TRBV14 TGTGCCAGCAGTCATCGGACAGGGGGCGTTTACGAGCAGTACTTC CASSHRTGGVYEQYF
15 TRBJ2-3 TRBD2 NA TRBV6-5 TGTGCCAGCAGTTACGGGGAGGGCCTCTCAGATACGCAGTATTTT CASSYGEGLSDTQYF
15 TRBJ2-1 TRBD2 NA TRBV5-1 TGCGCCAGCAGCGAACTAGCGGGGGGGCCCGCGGAGCAGTTCTTC CASSELAGGPAEQFF
15 TRBJ1-2 NA NA TRBV5-1 TGCGCCAGCAGCTTGGCCCCTGACACATCCTATGGCTACACCTTC CASSLAPDTSYGYTF
16 TRBJ1-1 TRBD1 NA TRBV5-1 TGCGCCAGCAGCTTGGTAGGACAGGGGGGCAACACTGAAGCTTTCTTT CASSLVGQGGNTEAFF
14 TRBJ2-7 TRBD2 NA TRBV4-1 TGCGCCAGCAGCCAAGCCGGGAGGCACTACGAGCAGTACTTC CASSQAGRHYEQYF
12 TRBJ2-7 NA NA TRBV3-1/TRBV3-2 TGTGCCAGCAGCCTGTTCTCCTACGAGCAGTACTTC CASSLFSYEQYF
14 TRBJ1-5 NA NA TRBV19 TGTGCCAGTTTAGGGGAGAGGAGCAATCAGCCCCAGCATTTT CASLGERSNQPQHF
14 TRBJ1-1 NA NA TRBV5-1 TGCGCCAGCAGCACACAGGGCCTGAACACTGAAGCTTTCTTT CASSTQGLNTEAFF
15 TRBJ2-1 TRBD2 NA TRBV11-3 TGTGCCAGCAGCTTAAGTAGCGGGAGGCAGAATGAGCAGTTCTTC CASSLSSGRQNEQFF
14 TRBJ2-1 NA NA TRBV13 TGTGCCAGCAGCCTTAGCACCAGATACAATGAGCAGTTCTTC CASSLSTRYNEQFF